This T cell receptor beta chain was recorded in a study of OX40 agonist ivuxolimab in advanced cancers. Overall study: The mean age was approximately 56 years, ranging from 23 to 79, with approximately 85% of participants male.

With 9 bases removed from V and 2 bases from J, the gap between germline ends came to 14 bases. Germline values: CDR1 LNHNV, CDR2 YYDKDF (reference sequence). This CDR3 has 13 residues. Using immunoSEQ multiplex PCR, the repertoire was profiled, and TCRdb retains in-frame clones only, with some absent. The sample yields 20,000 to 25,000 clones, around 85% seen once. The receptor was derived from an adult with an advanced solid tumor such as melanoma, head and neck, liver or kidney cancer. The genes are TRBV15 and TRBJ2-7; D is ambiguous. The sample here was CD4+ or CD8+ T cells sorted from blood, taken in a trial of the OX40 agonist ivuxolimab. In DNA form, the CDR3 reads TGTGCCACGGGAACAGAAAATACCTACGAGCAGTACTTC. This translates into CATGTENTYEQYF.